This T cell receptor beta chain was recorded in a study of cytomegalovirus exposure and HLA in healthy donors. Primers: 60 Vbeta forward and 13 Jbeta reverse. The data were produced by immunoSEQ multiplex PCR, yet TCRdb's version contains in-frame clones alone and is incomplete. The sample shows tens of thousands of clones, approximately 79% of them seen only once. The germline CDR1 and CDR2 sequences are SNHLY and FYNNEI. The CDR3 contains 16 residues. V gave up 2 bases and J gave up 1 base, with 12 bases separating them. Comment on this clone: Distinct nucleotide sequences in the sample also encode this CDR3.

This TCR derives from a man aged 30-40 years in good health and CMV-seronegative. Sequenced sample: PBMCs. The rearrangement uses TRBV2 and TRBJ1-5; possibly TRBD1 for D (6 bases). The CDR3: CASSEQSGVSNQPQHF. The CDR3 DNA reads TGTGCCAGCAGTGAACAGTCAGGGGTAAGCAATCAGCCCCAGCATTTT. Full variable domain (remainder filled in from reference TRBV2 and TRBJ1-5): EPEVTQTPSHQVTQMGQEVILRCVPISNHLYFYWYRQILGQKVEFLVSFYNNEISEKSEIFDDQFSVERPDGSNFTLKIRSTKLEDSAMYFCASSEQSGVSNQPQHFGDGTRLSIL.